This paragraph reports one T cell receptor (beta chain). Profiling relied on immunoSEQ multiplex PCR, and the TCRdb table lists in-frame clones only, not all of them. The repertoire has some 62,000 clones, around 87% of them found once; the top ten carry roughly 5.6%. J lost 4 bases, V lost 5 bases, and 9 bases had no gene match. This CDR3 is built from 16 residues. Germline V gives CDR1 SGHTA, CDR2 FQGNSA. The data belong to a study of technical replicates of blood from a handful of donors. This receptor was identified in a human donor in good health. Some clones in this sample may be carry-over from other donors' samples. The sequenced material came from PBMCs. The chain recombines TRBV7-2 with TRBJ2-5; 11 bases are shared with TRBD1. CDR3: CASSLPGQGAGETQYF. The CDR3 nucleotides are TGTGCCAGCAGCCTACCAGGACAGGGGGCAGGAGAGACCCAGTACTTC.